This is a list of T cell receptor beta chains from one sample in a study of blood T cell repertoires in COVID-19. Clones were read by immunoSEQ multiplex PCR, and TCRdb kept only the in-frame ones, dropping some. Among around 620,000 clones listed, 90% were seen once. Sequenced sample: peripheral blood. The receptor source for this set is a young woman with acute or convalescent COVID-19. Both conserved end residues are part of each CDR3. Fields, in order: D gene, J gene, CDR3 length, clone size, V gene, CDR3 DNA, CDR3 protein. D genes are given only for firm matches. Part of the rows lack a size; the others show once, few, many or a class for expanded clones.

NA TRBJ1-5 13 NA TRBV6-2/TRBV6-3 TGTGCCAGCAGTCGGGGGGTAGGTCAGCCCCAGCATTTT CASSRGVGQPQHF
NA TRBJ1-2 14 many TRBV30 TGTGCCTGGAGTGAATGGGACAATAACTATGGCTACACCTTC CAWSEWDNNYGYTF
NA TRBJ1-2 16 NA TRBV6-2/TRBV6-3 TGTGCCAGCAGTTACTTTTTTGAGGGTCCTCCCCTTGGCTACACCTTC CASSYFFEGPPLGYTF
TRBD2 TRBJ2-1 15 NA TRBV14 TGTGCCAGCAGCCTCTGGACTAGCAGAGACAATGAGCAGTTCTTC CASSLWTSRDNEQFF
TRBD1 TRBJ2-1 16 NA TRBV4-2 TGTGCCAGCAGCCAAGAGACAGGGGGCTCCTACAATGAGCAGTTCTTC CASSQETGGSYNEQFF
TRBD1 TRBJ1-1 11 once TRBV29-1 TGCAGCGTTCTCGACAGGGGGTTAGCTTTCTTT CSVLDRGLAFF
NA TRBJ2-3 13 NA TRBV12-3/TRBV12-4 TGTGCCAGCAGTTTATGGGCCCAAGATACGCAGTATTTT CASSLWAQDTQYF
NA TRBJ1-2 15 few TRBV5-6 TGTGCCAGCAGCAAAGGTCGACTCAATAACTATGGCTACACCTTC CASSKGRLNNYGYTF
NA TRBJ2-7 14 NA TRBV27 TGTGCCAGCAGTTCCCGCAGGCTACCCTACGAGCAGTACTTC CASSSRRLPYEQYF
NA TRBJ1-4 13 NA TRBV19 TGTGCCAGTAGTACCTTTCTTAATGAAAAACTGTTTTTT CASSTFLNEKLFF
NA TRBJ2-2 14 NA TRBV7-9 TGTGCCAGCAGCCCGAGAGCGAACACCGGGGAGCTGTTTTTT CASSPRANTGELFF
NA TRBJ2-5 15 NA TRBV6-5 TGTGCCAGCACTCTGAACCTGGGGCCCCAAGAGACCCAGTACTTC CASTLNLGPQETQYF
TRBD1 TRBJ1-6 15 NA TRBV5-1 TGCGCCAGCAGCAAAGTGGTAACAGGGGATTCACCCCTCCACTTT CASSKVVTGDSPLHF
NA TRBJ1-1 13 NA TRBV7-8 TGTGCCAGCAGCTCGCGGTGGAACACTGAAGCTTTCTTT CASSSRWNTEAFF
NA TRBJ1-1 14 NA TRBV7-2 TGTGCCAGCAGCTGGGGAGGTGGTGGTGTTGAAGCTTTCTTT CASSWGGGGVEAFF
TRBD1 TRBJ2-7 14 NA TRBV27 TGTGCCAGCAGTTTATACAGGGGGAGTTACGAGCAGTACTTC CASSLYRGSYEQYF
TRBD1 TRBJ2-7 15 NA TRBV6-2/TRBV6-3 TGTGCCAGCAGTTATGTACAGGGGTACCGCTACGAGCAGTACTTC CASSYVQGYRYEQYF
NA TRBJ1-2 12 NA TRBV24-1 TGTGCCACCAGTGATGGGGCTAGGGGCTACACCTTC CATSDGARGYTF
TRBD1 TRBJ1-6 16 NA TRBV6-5 TGTGCCAGCAGTTCCTCCCCGGACAGGGGAGGTTCACCCCTCCACTTT CASSSSPDRGGSPLHF
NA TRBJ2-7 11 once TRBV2 TGTGCCAGCAGTGAAAGAGAACAGCAGTACTTC CASSEREQQYF
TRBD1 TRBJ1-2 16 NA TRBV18 TGTGCCAGCTCACAGATCTCCGGGACAGGGATCGATGGCTACACCTTC CASSQISGTGIDGYTF
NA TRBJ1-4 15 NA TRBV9 TGTGCCAGCAGCGTAGGGTCAGGGGCTCGTGAAAAACTGTTTTTT CASSVGSGAREKLFF
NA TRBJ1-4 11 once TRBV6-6 TGTGCCAGCAGTCCGGGAATTGAACTGTTTTTT CASSPGIELFF
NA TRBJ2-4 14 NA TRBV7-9 TGTGCCAGCAGCTTGGAACTGCCAGGGAACATTCAGTACTTC CASSLELPGNIQYF
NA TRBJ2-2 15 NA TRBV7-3 TGTGCCAGCAGCTTATTACCAGCGAACACCGGGGAGCTGTTTTTT CASSLLPANTGELFF
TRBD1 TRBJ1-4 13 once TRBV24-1 TGTGCCACCAGTGATGCGGACAGGGAAAAACTGTTTTTT CATSDADREKLFF
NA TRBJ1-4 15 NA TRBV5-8 TGTGCCAGCAGCGACGGGGTGGTGTTAGATGAAAAACTGTTTTTT CASSDGVVLDEKLFF
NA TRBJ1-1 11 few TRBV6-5 TGTGCCAGCAGGACCGGGGTTGAAGCTTTCTTT CASRTGVEAFF